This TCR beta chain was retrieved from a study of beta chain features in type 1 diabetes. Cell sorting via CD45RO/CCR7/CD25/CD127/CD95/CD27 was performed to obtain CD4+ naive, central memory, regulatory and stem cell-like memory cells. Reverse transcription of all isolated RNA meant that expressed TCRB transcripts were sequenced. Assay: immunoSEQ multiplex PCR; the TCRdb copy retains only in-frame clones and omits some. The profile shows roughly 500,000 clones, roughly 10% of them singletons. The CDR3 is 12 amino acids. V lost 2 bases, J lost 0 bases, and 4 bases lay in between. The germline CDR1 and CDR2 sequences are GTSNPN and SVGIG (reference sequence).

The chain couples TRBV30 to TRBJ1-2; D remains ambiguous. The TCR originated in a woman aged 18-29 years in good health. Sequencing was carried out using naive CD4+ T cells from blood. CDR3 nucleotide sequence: TGTGCCTGGAGTCCAGCTAACTATGGCTACACCTTC. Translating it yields CAWSPANYGYTF. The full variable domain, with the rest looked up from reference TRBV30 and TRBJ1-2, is SQTIHQWPATLVQPVGSPLSLECTVEGTSNPNLYWYRQAAGRGLQLLFYSVGIGQISSEVPQNLSASRPQDRQFILSSKKLLLSDSGFYLCAWSPANYGYTFGSGTRLTVV.